These 2 T cell receptor beta chains originate from one sample sequenced in a study of blood T cell repertoires in COVID-19. Repertoires were generated with immunoSEQ multiplex PCR, while TCRdb's copy carries only in-frame clones and drops some. The sample consists of some 240,000 clones, roughly 80% of them appearing once. Sequences were obtained from peripheral blood. These receptor sequences come from a woman in her 70s with acute or convalescent COVID-19.

CDR3 nucleotide sequence: TGTGCCAGCAGTCCATTCGTGACAGGTGTCTACTACAATGAGCAGTTCTTC. It translates to CASSPFVTGVYYNEQFF. This chain uses TRBV28 with TRBJ2-1, with D perhaps TRBD1 (6 bases). Per the germline V gene, CDR1 is MDHEN and CDR2 is SYDVKM. The ends were cut back, 5 bases at V and 3 bases at J, with 20 bases in the middle. CDR3 length equals 17 residues.

This clone was picked up one time. The V call is TRBV5-1, the J call TRBJ2-5, with TRBD1 identical over 8 bases. The CDR3 contains 15 residues. Trimming took 4 bases from V and 5 from J; bases not matched to a gene: 10. Germline assignment: CDR1 SGHRS and CDR2 YFSETQ. The CDR3 DNA reads TGCGCCAGCAGCCCTCAGGGACAGGTTGAGGAGACCCAGTACTTC. Protein: CASSPQGQVEETQYF.